This T cell receptor (beta chain) was found in a study of control samples from healthy donors and cancer patients. The CDR3 length is 17 residues. V shed 2 bases, J shed 5 bases, and the junction held 10 bases outside the gene matches. Germline V CDR1 and CDR2: LGHDT, YNNKEL (reference sequence). Profiled with immunoSEQ multiplex PCR; TCRdb holds only in-frame clones, not every one. The table lists fewer than 200,000 clones, about 90% of them singletons. Sequencing was performed on blood. This TCR was sampled from a man aged 25 to 40 in good health. The rearrangement links TRBV3-1 (or the pseudogene TRBV3-2) to TRBJ2-2, with 8 bases identical to TRBD1. The CDR3 nucleotides are TGTGCCAGCAGCCAAAGGACAGGGCTTCATGGGACCGGGGAGCTGTTTTTT. The encoded protein is CASSQRTGLHGTGELFF.